A selection of T cell receptor beta chains follows, all from one sample in a study of T cells in Graves' hyperthyroidism and ophthalmopathy. MiXCR was run by TCRdb on the multiplex PCR reads, yielding one entry per CDR3 protein. This table holds about 700,000 distinct CDR3 sequences, about 14% found once. The sample taken for sequencing was blood. All receptors derive from a woman in her late teens or twenties with Graves' hyperthyroidism. CDR3s include the opening cysteine and the closing phenylalanine or tryptophan. Each record gives: clone size, V gene, J gene, D gene, CDR3 DNA, CDR3 protein. The D gene is left open where the match is weak. Size values are once, few and many counts, or a class for expanded clones, and some rows have none.

clone size: many; V gene: TRBV7-9; J gene: TRBJ2-1; D gene: NA; CDR3 DNA: TGTGCCAGCAGCTTAGTTGTGGGAGCGATCTACAATGAGCAGTTCTTC; CDR3 protein: CASSLVVGAIYNEQFF
clone size: many; V gene: TRBV20-1; J gene: TRBJ2-7; D gene: TRBD1; CDR3 DNA: TGCAGTGCTACCGAAGACAGGGCCGAGCAGTACTTC; CDR3 protein: CSATEDRAEQYF
clone size: many; V gene: TRBV14; J gene: TRBJ2-1; D gene: NA; CDR3 DNA: TGTGCCAGCAGCCAAGCTCTACTCGAACCTTCCCTCTACAATGAGCAGTTCTTC; CDR3 protein: CASSQALLEPSLYNEQFF
clone size: NA; V gene: TRBV12-3/TRBV12-4; J gene: TRBJ2-3; D gene: NA; CDR3 DNA: TGTGCCAGCAGTGGGGATGCAGATACGCAGTATTTT; CDR3 protein: CASSGDADTQYF
clone size: NA; V gene: TRBV29-1; J gene: TRBJ2-1; D gene: NA; CDR3 DNA: TGCAGCGGTAGAGGGGTAGCCGCCTACAATGAGCAGTTCTTC; CDR3 protein: CSGRGVAAYNEQFF
clone size: many; V gene: TRBV28; J gene: TRBJ2-1; D gene: NA; CDR3 DNA: TGTGCCAGCAGTTTATTGGTGGGGCCTGGGGACAATGAGCAGTTCTTC; CDR3 protein: CASSLLVGPGDNEQFF
clone size: NA; V gene: TRBV30; J gene: TRBJ2-1; D gene: NA; CDR3 DNA: TGTGCCTGGAGTGTACGACGGGGATATTACAATGAGCAGTTCTTC; CDR3 protein: CAWSVRRGYYNEQFF
clone size: once; V gene: TRBV18; J gene: TRBJ1-1; D gene: TRBD1; CDR3 DNA: TGTGCCAGCTCACCCACTCTTATCGACAGGGGGGACATGAACACTGAAGCTTTCTTT; CDR3 protein: CASSPTLIDRGDMNTEAFF
clone size: NA; V gene: TRBV27; J gene: TRBJ2-6; D gene: TRBD1; CDR3 DNA: TGTGCCAGCATGACCGGGACAGCGACACTCTCTGGGGCCAACGTCCTGACTTTC; CDR3 protein: CASMTGTATLSGANVLTF
clone size: many; V gene: TRBV12-3/TRBV12-4; J gene: TRBJ2-3; D gene: NA; CDR3 DNA: TGTGCCAGCAAAGGGACAACTAGCACAGATACGCAGTATTTT; CDR3 protein: CASKGTTSTDTQYF
clone size: few; V gene: TRBV19; J gene: TRBJ1-2; D gene: TRBD1; CDR3 DNA: TGTGCCAGTAGTATCGGACAGGGCAACTATGGCTACACCTTC; CDR3 protein: CASSIGQGNYGYTF
clone size: NA; V gene: TRBV27; J gene: TRBJ2-1; D gene: NA; CDR3 DNA: TGTGCCAGCAGTAAACGGGAGAGCAATGAGCAGTTCTTC; CDR3 protein: CASSKRESNEQFF
clone size: many; V gene: TRBV7-9; J gene: TRBJ2-7; D gene: TRBD2; CDR3 DNA: TGTGCCAGCAGCCCAAGATCGCTGGGGCTAGCGGGAGACTACGAGCAGTACTTC; CDR3 protein: CASSPRSLGLAGDYEQYF